This T cell receptor (beta chain) was sequenced in a study of blood T cell repertoires in COVID-19. This clone was counted between two and nine times. One junction end disagrees with the germline gene, perhaps due to a read error. The method was immunoSEQ multiplex PCR; TCRdb's version includes in-frame clones alone and lacks a portion of them. The sample lists around 150,000 clones, over 80% occurring once. The CDR3 consists of 11 residues. Germline CDR1 reads MNHNS; CDR2 reads SASEGT. The receptor was derived from a woman between 55 and 75 years old who had recovered from COVID-19. The sequencing sample was made of PBMCs or T cells enriched from blood (not recorded which). This chain links TRBV6-1 with TRBJ1-1, with TRBD1 matching 7 bases. CDR3: CASSERPDRVF. CDR3 in DNA: TGTGCCAGCAGTGAACGGCCAGACAGGGTCTTT.